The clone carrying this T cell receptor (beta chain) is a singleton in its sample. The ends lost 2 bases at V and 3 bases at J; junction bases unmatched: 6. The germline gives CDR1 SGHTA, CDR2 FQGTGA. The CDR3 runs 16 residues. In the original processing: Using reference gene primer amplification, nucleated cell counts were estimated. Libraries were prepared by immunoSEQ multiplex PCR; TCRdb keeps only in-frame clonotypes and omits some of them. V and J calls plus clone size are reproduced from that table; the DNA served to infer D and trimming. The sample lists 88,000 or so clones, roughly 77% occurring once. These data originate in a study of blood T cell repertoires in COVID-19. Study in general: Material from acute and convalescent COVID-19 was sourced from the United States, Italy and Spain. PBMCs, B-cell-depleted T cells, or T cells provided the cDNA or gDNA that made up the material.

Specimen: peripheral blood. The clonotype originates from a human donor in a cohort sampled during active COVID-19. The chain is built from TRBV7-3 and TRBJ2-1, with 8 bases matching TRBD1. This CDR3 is CASSLFAGGDYNEQFF. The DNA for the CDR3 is TGTGCCAGCAGCTTATTTGCAGGGGGCGACTACAATGAGCAGTTCTTC.